Each of the 9 T cell receptor beta chains below was sequenced from the same sample in a study of post-analysis software for immune sequencing data. Unique molecular identifiers were built into the TCR beta cDNA libraries. A single record per CDR3 protein comes from TCRdb applying MiXCR to the PCR reads. This table holds approximately 360,000 distinct CDR3 sequences, roughly 36% found once. Study-level points and caveats: About 5 TRBV segments (TRBV5-6, TRBV5-1 and TRBV20-1 among them) occurred more frequently in patients than in controls.

For these TCRs, the target antigens are not known. The specimen sequenced was blood. The receptors derive from a girl aged 10 to 17 with multiple sclerosis.

The sample holds a few counts of this clonotype. The rearrangement joins TRBV3-1 to TRBJ1-6; possible D gene TRBD1, 5 bases. The ends were cut back, 1 base at V and 10 bases at J, with 29 bases in the middle. Germline V gene lookup returns CDR1 LGHDT and CDR2 YNNKEL (reference sequence). This CDR3 region has 20 residues. The chain's CDR3 is CASSQGGGKWDWLRRSPLHF. The CDR3 nucleotides are TGTGCCAGCAGCCAAGGCGGGGGAAAATGGGATTGGCTTCGGAGGTCACCCCTCCACTTT.

This chain links TRBV5-8 with TRBJ2-1; D ambiguous. V shed 1 base and J shed 7 bases, with 12 bases lying between them. This CDR3 region has 14 residues. Germline assignment: CDR1 SGHTS and CDR2 YDEGEE. The CDR3 nucleotides are TGTGCCAGCAGCTTGTCTTGGAGAATGAATGAGCAGTTCTTC. It translates to CASSLSWRMNEQFF.

This clonotype was seen a handful of times. This chain connects TRBV6-1 to TRBJ2-7; tentatively, D is TRBD1 or TRBD2 (5 bases each). This CDR3 is built from 13 residues. Germline CDR1 is MNHNS and CDR2 is SASEGT. Trimming took 5 bases from V and 5 from J, leaving 13 bases between them. CDR3 DNA sequence: TGTGCCAGCAGTTGGGACCACGATGACGAGCAGTACTTC. Amino acid sequence: CASSWDHDDEQYF.

This clonotype was detected only a few times. The chain carries TRBV20-1 and TRBJ2-2, with a weak D call TRBD1 (5 bases). Trimming took 0 bases from V and 5 from J, leaving 16 bases between them. This CDR3 has 16 residues. CDR1 is DFQATT, CDR2 SNEGSKA, per germline (reference sequence). The CDR3, as DNA: TGCAGTGCTAGAGATAGGCACAGGCACACGACCGGGGAGCTGTTTTTT. It specifies CSARDRHRHTTGELFF.

The chain is built from TRBV7-2 and TRBJ2-3, with 12 bases matching TRBD2. Unmatched junction bases numbered 6, after V lost 2 bases and J lost 3 bases. The CDR3 consists of 17 residues. CDR1 is SGHTA and CDR2 is FQGNSA in the germline V gene. The CDR3 region is CASSLPLAGGRTDTQYF. The CDR3 bases are TGTGCCAGCAGCTTACCCCTAGCGGGGGGGCGTACAGATACGCAGTATTTT.

CDR3 region: CASSAQEGFYNEQFF. CDR3 coding DNA: TGTGCCAGCAGCGCCCAAGAGGGCTTTTACAATGAGCAGTTCTTC. This chain links TRBV9 with TRBJ2-1, with a weak D call TRBD2 (5 bases). The germline V gene encodes CDR1 SGDLS and CDR2 YYNGEE. The CDR3 is made up of 15 amino acids. V was trimmed by 3 bases and J by 4 bases, leaving 14 bases between them.

The gene calls are TRBV12-3 or TRBV12-4 and TRBJ2-3, with D maybe TRBD2 (5 bases). Trimming stripped 5 bases from V and 1 base from J, with 13 bases between. The length of the CDR3 is 15 residues. CDR3 amino acids: CASSPQGLGTDTQYF. CDR3 DNA: TGTGCCAGCAGTCCACAAGGACTCGGCACAGATACGCAGTATTTT.

CDR3 loop: CASSLTGGAYENTEAFF. Written as DNA, the CDR3 is TGTGCCAGCAGCTTGACAGGGGGCGCGTACGAGAACACTGAAGCTTTCTTT. The chain has TRBV7-2 and TRBJ1-1; TRBD1 matches 10 bases. From germline, CDR1 is SGHTA and CDR2 FQGNSA. The CDR3 has 17 residues. Trimming removed 3 bases from V and 1 base from J; junction bases left unmatched: 8.

This clonotype turned up a few times. This chain's CDR3 is CASRAGKSRVQPQHF. The DNA for the CDR3 is TGTGCCAGCAGGGCAGGGAAGTCTCGGGTTCAGCCCCAGCATTTT. V usage is TRBV2 and J usage is TRBJ1-5; tentatively, D is TRBD1 (5 bases). This CDR3 region has 15 residues. The V and J ends lost 6 bases and 6 bases respectively, with 18 bases between them. The germline V gene has CDR1 SNHLY and CDR2 FYNNEI.